A selection of T cell receptor beta chains follows, all from one sample in a study of immune characterization of retroperitoneal liposarcoma. TCRdb called the PCR reads again in MiXCR, with one record for every CDR3 protein. Among approximately 11,000 distinct CDR3 sequences listed, approximately 25% were seen once. The sequenced sample was tumor tissue. All receptors come from a female donor with retroperitoneal liposarcoma. CDR3s leave out the opening cysteine and the closing phenylalanine or tryptophan. D genes are given only for firm matches.

v_call: TRBV6-1
d_call: TRBD1
cdr3_aa: ASSTGTASSYEQF

v_call: TRBV6-4
d_call: NA
cdr3_aa: ASSDSEGLGNEQY

v_call: TRBV6-6
d_call: NA
cdr3_aa: ASSYLWSSYEQF

v_call: TRBV6-1
d_call: NA
cdr3_aa: ASATDTTDTQY

v_call: TRBV27
d_call: NA
cdr3_aa: ASSSGDTTETQY

v_call: TRBV11-3
d_call: TRBD1
cdr3_aa: ASSRRTGAYEQY

v_call: TRBV6-1
d_call: NA
cdr3_aa: ASGVGGGIRRGQY

v_call: TRBV6-5
d_call: NA
cdr3_aa: ASSYGVTSEQY

v_call: TRBV6-1
d_call: TRBD1
cdr3_aa: ASSQNRGLVNEQF

v_call: TRBV6-1
d_call: TRBD1
cdr3_aa: ASTRQGAGTDTQY

v_call: TRBV6-1
d_call: TRBD2
cdr3_aa: ASSELGLEGGEQY

v_call: TRBV6-1
d_call: NA
cdr3_aa: ASSTTGETQF

v_call: TRBV12-3/TRBV12-4
d_call: NA
cdr3_aa: ASSSQGFGVEGYT